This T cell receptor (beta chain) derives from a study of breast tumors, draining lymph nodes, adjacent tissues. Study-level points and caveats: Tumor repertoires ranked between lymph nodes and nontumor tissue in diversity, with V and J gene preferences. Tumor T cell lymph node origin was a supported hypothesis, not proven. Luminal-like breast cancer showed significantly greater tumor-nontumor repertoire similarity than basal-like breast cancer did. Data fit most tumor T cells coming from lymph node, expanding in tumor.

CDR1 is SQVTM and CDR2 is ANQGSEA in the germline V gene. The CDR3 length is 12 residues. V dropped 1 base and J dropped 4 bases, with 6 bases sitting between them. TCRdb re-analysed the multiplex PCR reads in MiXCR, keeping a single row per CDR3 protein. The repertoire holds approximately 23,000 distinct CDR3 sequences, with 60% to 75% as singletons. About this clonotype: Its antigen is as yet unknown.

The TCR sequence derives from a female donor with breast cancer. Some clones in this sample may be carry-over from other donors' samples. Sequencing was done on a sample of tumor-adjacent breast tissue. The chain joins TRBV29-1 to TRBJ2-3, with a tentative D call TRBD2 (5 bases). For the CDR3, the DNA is TGCAGCGTTGAAGTGGGAGCAGATACGCAGTATTTT. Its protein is CSVEVGADTQYF.